The following is a TCR beta chain sequence with its context. Its antigen is not known. The sample is drawn from a study of OX40 agonist ivuxolimab in advanced cancers. Study as a whole: Those treated in dose escalation had hepatocellular carcinoma, melanoma, renal cell cancer or head and neck cancer.

Using immunoSEQ multiplex PCR, the repertoire was profiled, and TCRdb retains in-frame clones only, with some absent. The sample lists 65,000 to 85,000 clones; approximately 85% were seen once. Study conclusions and caveats: Among T cells, CD8+ cells averaged more expanded clones than CD4+ cells.

This CDR3 has 14 amino acids. V was shortened by 0 bases and J by 7 bases, with 12 bases between the two germline ends. Per the germline V gene, CDR1 is KGHSY and CDR2 is FQNENV. This chain joins TRBV16 and TRBJ2-5; D is unclear. The sequence was obtained from an adult with an advanced solid tumor such as melanoma, head and neck, liver or kidney cancer. The material was CD4+ or CD8+ T cells sorted from blood, obtained in a trial of the OX40 agonist ivuxolimab. CDR3 residues: CASSQSGGVGTQYF. CDR3 coding DNA: TGTGCCAGCAGCCAATCCGGCGGAGTTGGGACCCAGTACTTC.